The clone carrying this T cell receptor beta chain was recorded many times. The antigen is not known. The data are from a study of CD8 T cells in ankylosing spondylitis. The study, taken as a whole, reports: Clones tied to disease were said to be significantly enriched in matched ankylosing spondylitis synovial fluid. Within peripheral blood, clones linked to disease were CD8+ and relatively rare. Some of the motif variants had earlier been found in reactive arthritis patients' fluid and blood.

The CDR3 is made up of 14 amino acids. Germline CDR1 is DFQATT and CDR2 is SNEGSKA (reference sequence). Trimming removed 5 bases from V and 0 bases from J; junction bases left unmatched: 5. TCRdb passed the 5' RACE reads through MiXCR, listing each CDR3 protein once. The sample has approximately 220,000 distinct CDR3 sequences, around 24% seen once. The rearrangement links TRBV20-1 to TRBJ2-5; the match to TRBD2 covers 8 bases. The sequence was collected from a male donor with ankylosing spondylitis or in good health (not recorded which). Material for sequencing was blood, either unsorted or a sorted T cell fraction (not recorded which). The CDR3 spells CSALVSGNQETQYF. DNA of the CDR3: TGCAGTGCTCTGGTTAGCGGGAACCAAGAGACCCAGTACTTC.